Shown below are 7 T cell receptor beta chains from a single sample sequenced in a study of brain T cells in children with intractable seizures (dated by TCRdb to the early 2020s). Per the publication, the time point label means: resected brain tissue, or blood drawn just prior to surgery. Receptor libraries were prepared by the immunoSEQ multiplex PCR assay. What TCRdb holds here is the immuneACCESS table cut down to in-frame rearrangements. Part of the clones is not present; checked against another copy, under half of the missing clones reflect an unresolved V gene, and the others are unexplained. This sample has 110,000 or so clones in its table, and 90% to 95% of those were observed once. More than 3% of the sample is in the top ten clones. The sequenced sample was peripheral blood, obtained at surgery. The receptors were sampled from a boy in the first two years of life with hemimegalencephaly and intractable seizures.

The rearrangement joins TRBV10-3 to TRBJ1-1; D unresolved. The CDR3 runs to 13 residues. V lost 6 bases to trimming and J lost 1 base, with 9 bases between them. Germline assignment: CDR1 ENHRY and CDR2 SYGVKD. The CDR3 protein is CAIRFDGNTEAFF. CDR3 nucleotide sequence: TGTGCCATCAGGTTCGACGGGAACACTGAAGCTTTCTTT.

The J gene is TRBJ2-5, the V gene TRBV30; D gene uncertain. Looked up from germline, CDR1 is GTSNPN and CDR2 is SVGIG (reference sequence). CDR3 size: 12 residues. Trimming removed 0 bases from V and 4 bases from J, with 6 bases in between. The CDR3 reads CAWSVTSETQYF. The CDR3 region has the DNA TGTGCCTGGAGTGTAACGTCAGAGACCCAGTACTTC.

This clone was seen just once. Other DNA sequences of this sample code for an identical CDR3. The rearrangement links TRBV9 to TRBJ2-3; D not certain. Between the trimmed V and J ends, which lost 0 bases and 4 bases, there was a span of 0 bases. This CDR3 contains 11 residues. From germline, CDR1 is SGDLS and CDR2 YYNGEE. This CDR3 is CASSVADTQYF. CDR3 nucleotide sequence: TGTGCCAGCAGCGTAGCAGATACGCAGTATTTT.

J is TRBJ2-3 and V is TRBV6-5; D remains ambiguous. Trimming took 5 bases from V and 0 from J, leaving 9 bases between them. Germline V lookup: CDR1 MNHEY, CDR2 SVGAGI. CDR3 length: 14 residues. This chain's CDR3 is CASSPTISTDTQYF. DNA of the CDR3: TGTGCCAGCAGTCCGACGATTAGCACAGATACGCAGTATTTT.

The genes are TRBV6-2 or TRBV6-3 and TRBJ1-1; D is unresolved. This CDR3 spans 14 amino acids. Germline loops: CDR1 MNHEY, CDR2 SVGEGT. V was shortened by 2 bases and J by 0 bases, with 7 bases between the two germline ends. DNA for the CDR3: TGTGCCAGCAGTTACGGTCAGATGAACACTGAAGCTTTCTTT. It encodes CASSYGQMNTEAFF.

The chain links TRBV27 to TRBJ1-2, with D perhaps TRBD1 (6 bases). V gave up 7 bases and J gave up 8 bases, with 14 bases separating them. Germline V gene data show CDR1 as MNHEY and CDR2 as SMNVEV (reference sequence). The CDR3 consists of 12 residues. CDR3 sequence reads: CASKTGAEGYTF. In nucleotides, the CDR3 is TGTGCCAGCAAGACGGGGGCTGAGGGCTACACCTTC.

This chain connects TRBV27 to TRBJ2-7; 7 nucleotides match TRBD1. Germline values: CDR1 MNHEY, CDR2 SMNVEV (reference sequence). CDR3 length: 13 amino acids. Trimming removed 5 bases from V and 4 bases from J; junction bases left unmatched: 5. The CDR3 reads CASSQGQFYEQYF. The DNA of the CDR3 is TGTGCCAGCAGTCAGGGACAGTTTTACGAGCAGTACTTC.